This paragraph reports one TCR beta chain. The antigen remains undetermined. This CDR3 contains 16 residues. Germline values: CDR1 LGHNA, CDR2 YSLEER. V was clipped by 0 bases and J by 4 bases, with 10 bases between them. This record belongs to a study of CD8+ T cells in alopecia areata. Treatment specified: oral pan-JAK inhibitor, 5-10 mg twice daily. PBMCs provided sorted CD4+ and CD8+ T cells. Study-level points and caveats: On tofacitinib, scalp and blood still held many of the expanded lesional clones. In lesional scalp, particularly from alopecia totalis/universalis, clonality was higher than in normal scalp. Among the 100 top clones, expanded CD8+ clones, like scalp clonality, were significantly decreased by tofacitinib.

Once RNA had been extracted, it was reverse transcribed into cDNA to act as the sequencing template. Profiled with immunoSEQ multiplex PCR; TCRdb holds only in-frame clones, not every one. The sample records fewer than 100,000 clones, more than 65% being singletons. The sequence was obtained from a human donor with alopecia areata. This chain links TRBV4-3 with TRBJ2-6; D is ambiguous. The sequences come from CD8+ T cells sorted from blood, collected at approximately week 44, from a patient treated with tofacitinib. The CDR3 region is CASSQDRVKGANVLTF. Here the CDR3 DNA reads TGCGCCAGCAGCCAAGATAGAGTGAAGGGGGCCAACGTCCTGACTTTC.